Described below is a single T cell receptor (beta chain) sequence and its context. These data are taken from a study of shared clonotypes between healthy human individuals. TCRdb keeps only in-frame clones here, not all; method: immunoSEQ multiplex PCR. This repertoire shows some 980,000 clones, around three quarters found once; its top ten account for around 1.5%. With 0 bases removed from V and 0 bases from J, the gap between germline ends came to 5 bases. The length of the CDR3 is 15 residues. CDR1 is MGHRA and CDR2 is YSYEKL in the germline V gene. V is TRBV4-1 and J is TRBJ1-4, with D unresolved. This sequence originates from a man aged 18 to 35 in good health. The sequencing sample was made of memory CD4+ T cells sorted from blood. As to subset: CD45RA-negative fraction. The CDR3, as DNA: TGCGCCAGCAGCCAAGAGAGGGCAACTAATGAAAAACTGTTTTTT. Translated, it gives CASSQERATNEKLFF.